This TCR beta chain was captured by sequencing in a study of type 1 regulatory T cells. Study in general: This in vitro CD4 product, T-allo10, is enriched for Tr1 cells and alloantigen-specific.

In the case of this clonotype: Its target is unknown.

The germline V gene has CDR1 MNHNY and CDR2 SVGAGI (reference sequence). J was trimmed by 6 bases and V by 3 bases; bases with no gene match: 18. This CDR3 has 19 residues. From the reads, TCRdb called clonotypes with MiXCR, one entry per CDR3 protein. The table has about 23,000 distinct CDR3 sequences, more than 45% seen once. The chain employs TRBV6-6 and TRBJ2-1, with 9 bases fitting TRBD2. Material: cultured T cells, either the whole culture or a sorted T cell fraction (not recorded which). This receptor was identified in a human donor in good health. The CDR3 DNA follows: TGTGCCAGCAGTTATCGGGGGCGGGGGGGCACAACTACAGGCAATGAGCAGTTCTTC. Amino acids: CASSYRGRGGTTTGNEQFF.